This T cell receptor beta chain was obtained from a study of blood T cell repertoires in COVID-19. Assay used: immunoSEQ multiplex PCR; TCRdb lists only in-frame clones, some missing. The sample has 130,000 to 150,000 clones; approximately 85% are singletons. Trimming pared 3 bases from V and 3 bases from J, leaving 10 bases between. There are 14 residues in the CDR3. Germline V lookup: CDR1 SGDLS, CDR2 YYNGEE. This receptor was obtained from a woman in her sixties with COVID-19, enrolled during active disease. V is TRBV9 and J is TRBJ2-4, with D unclear. The sample taken for sequencing was peripheral blood. As DNA, the CDR3 is TGTGCCAGCAGCGGTCGCGGAGTCAAAAACATTCAGTACTTC. Amino acids: CASSGRGVKNIQYF.